These 6 T cell receptor beta chains were all obtained from the same sample, sequenced in a study of response to subunit inactivated influenza vaccine. TCRdb re-called the RT-PCR reads with MiXCR, one entry per CDR3 protein. The table shows hundreds of thousands of distinct CDR3 sequences, with under 20% occurring only once. This sample comprised PBMCs from blood, obtained about 5 days after vaccination. The source is a man between 50 and 59 years old who received an inactivated influenza vaccine.

This clonotype turned up a few times. The V call is TRBV5-1, the J call TRBJ2-1, with TRBD2 matching over 7 bases. The germline V gene encodes CDR1 SGHRS and CDR2 YFSETQ. V shed 7 bases and J 0 bases; nucleotides not matched to a gene: 7. The CDR3 covers 15 residues. The CDR3 DNA reads TGCGCCAGCGGCAACGGGGGGTCCTCCTACAATGAGCAGTTCTTC. Translation: CASGNGGSSYNEQFF.

The rearrangement uses TRBV20-1 and TRBJ1-1; weak D call: TRBD1 (6 bases). Germline CDR1 DFQATT, CDR2 SNEGSKA (reference sequence). This CDR3 has 13 amino acids. The CDR3 region is CSAGQGINTEAFF. CDR3 DNA sequence: TGCAGCGCGGGGCAGGGGATAAACACTGAAGCTTTCTTT.

The table lists this clonotype with many counts. The chain couples TRBV10-3 to TRBJ2-2, with D uncertain. The germline V and J ends were trimmed by 10 bases and 4 bases, with 7 bases remaining between them. CDR3 length: 11 residues. CDR1 is ENHRY, CDR2 SYGVKD, per germline. The CDR3 sequence is CASSATGELFF. In nucleotides, the CDR3 is TGTGCCAGCTCAGCCACCGGGGAGCTGTTTTTT.

The chain couples TRBV7-2 to TRBJ1-6; tentatively, D is TRBD1 (5 bases). The germline V and J ends were trimmed by 0 bases and 7 bases, with 13 bases remaining between them. The germline CDR1 and CDR2 sequences are SGHTA and FQGNSA. The CDR3 consists of 16 residues. The CDR3 protein is CASSLAAPGGNSPLHF. For the CDR3, the DNA is TGTGCCAGCAGCTTAGCGGCGCCGGGGGGAAATTCACCCCTCCACTTT.

A few counts support this clonotype. This sequence joins TRBV5-1 and TRBJ2-3, with D perhaps matching TRBD1 or TRBD2 (5 bases each). CDR1 SGHRS and CDR2 YFSETQ come from the germline V gene. This CDR3 has 15 residues. V shed 1 base and J shed 0 bases, with 9 bases lying between them. CDR3 sequence reads: CASSLRWDSTDTQYF. DNA for the CDR3: TGCGCCAGCAGCTTGAGGTGGGACAGCACAGATACGCAGTATTTT.

This clonotype was counted ten times or more. The chain carries TRBV20-1 and TRBJ1-6, with D unresolved. Trimming stripped 1 base from V and 9 bases from J, with 13 bases between. This CDR3 contains 14 residues. Germline V gives CDR1 DFQATT, CDR2 SNEGSKA (reference sequence). CDR3 sequence reads: CSARVSDGPSPLHF. CDR3 in DNA: TGCAGTGCTAGAGTTAGTGACGGGCCTTCACCCCTCCACTTT.